A selection of T cell receptor beta chains follows, all from one sample in a study of identical twins. One entry per CDR3 protein, called by TCRdb with MiXCR from the 5' RACE reads. The data contain about 200,000 distinct CDR3 sequences, over 9.5% of them seen just once; the ten biggest clones take up 10%. Sequencing input: memory T cells sorted from blood. Every receptor here comes from a man over 45 in good health. CDR3s include the opening cysteine and the closing phenylalanine or tryptophan. Fields, in order: CDR3 length, J gene, V gene, CDR3 protein.

>16|TRBJ2-2|TRBV12-3/TRBV12-4
CASSALRDPRTGELFF
>15|TRBJ1-3|TRBV12-3/TRBV12-4
CASSLQGSTGNTIYF
>13|TRBJ2-5|TRBV10-3
CAISPMDLETQYF
>13|TRBJ1-2|TRBV6-6
CASSLRQGNGYTF
>17|TRBJ1-2|TRBV5-1
CASSLVEGAPNVDGYTF
>14|TRBJ2-1|TRBV7-2
CASSLAAGLNEQFF
>12|TRBJ2-1|TRBV7-9
CASSFDPDEQFF
>14|TRBJ1-6|TRBV5-1
CASSQRQGTSPLHF
>13|TRBJ2-3|TRBV20-1
CSASGGGTDTQYF
>13|TRBJ2-1|TRBV12-3/TRBV12-4
CASGASQWDEQFF
>14|TRBJ2-7|TRBV28
CASNPALISYEQYF
>14|TRBJ2-2|TRBV4-2
CASSQERVAGELFF
>13|TRBJ1-5|TRBV7-8
CASSLGESQPQHF
>16|TRBJ1-2|TRBV28
CASNKPGDRDSYGYTF
>13|TRBJ2-7|TRBV6-6
CASSQTALYEQYF
>14|TRBJ1-6|TRBV20-1
CSAPSGTGGSPLHF
>16|TRBJ2-1|TRBV20-1
CSAREVAGDSYNEQFF
>15|TRBJ2-5|TRBV5-1
CASSLQTGGSETQYF
>16|TRBJ1-4|TRBV18
CASSPFIGTGKEKLFF
>11|TRBJ2-1|TRBV12-3/TRBV12-4
CASRQVGEQFF
>13|TRBJ2-1|TRBV14
CASSQRLPIEQFF
>14|TRBJ1-5|TRBV21-1
CASSKGGMHQPQHF
>15|TRBJ2-3|TRBV28
CASGTSGGALATQYF
>15|TRBJ1-1|TRBV18
CASSPRTGRTTEAFF
>19|TRBJ1-3|TRBV7-8
CASSRHRDRGRRSGNTIYF
>19|TRBJ2-3|TRBV4-1
CASSQVSSGTRESTDTQYF
>14|TRBJ2-5|TRBV4-2
CASSQDKGRETQYF
>13|TRBJ2-7|TRBV24-1
CATSETGTYEQYF
>14|TRBJ2-1|TRBV5-6
CASSFGDLLNEQFF
>15|TRBJ2-7|TRBV27
CACSLSRAFGYEQYF
>12|TRBJ1-2|TRBV20-1
CSARGQGDGYTF
>15|TRBJ1-5|TRBV20-1
CSASAGDRWNQPQHF
>13|TRBJ1-6|TRBV6-1
CASQDRYNSPLHF
>12|TRBJ2-5|TRBV10-3
CAISSSRETQYF
>16|TRBJ2-3|TRBV4-3
CASSQESTTSTDTQYF
>13|TRBJ2-3|TRBV6-1
CASNLRRTDTQYF
>15|TRBJ2-1|TRBV20-1
CSALSGTSGHNEQFF
>14|TRBJ1-1|TRBV3-1
CASSQEARDGRAFF
>13|TRBJ2-3|TRBV5-6
CASSLVAGEAQYF
>13|TRBJ2-5|TRBV2
CASSEGEAGSQYF
>13|TRBJ2-4|TRBV5-6
CASSFQDQNIQYF
>14|TRBJ2-1|TRBV6-2/TRBV6-3
CASRSTGPRNEQFF
>14|TRBJ1-1|TRBV9
CASSVDNWNTEAFF
>17|TRBJ2-3|TRBV4-3
CASSQGRGQYSGDTQYF
>15|TRBJ2-1|TRBV4-1
CASSQGGTSRDEQFF
>13|TRBJ1-2|TRBV5-1
CASSYHREDGYTF
>15|TRBJ2-3|TRBV28
CASSLEGGYTDTQYF
>18|TRBJ2-6|TRBV11-1
CASSDDRVLLSGANVLTF
>15|TRBJ2-2|TRBV20-1
CSASQGAMNTGELFF
>16|TRBJ2-3|TRBV28
CASSQGLVFGTDTQYF
>13|TRBJ1-1|TRBV7-9
CASSRNQGTEAFF
>14|TRBJ2-7|TRBV20-1
CSARLVTGSYEQYF
>15|TRBJ2-5|TRBV3-1
CASSLVTGRVETQYF
>14|TRBJ2-1|TRBV7-8
CASSPKVAYNEQFF
>15|TRBJ2-2|TRBV20-1
CSAPNQRGNTGELFF